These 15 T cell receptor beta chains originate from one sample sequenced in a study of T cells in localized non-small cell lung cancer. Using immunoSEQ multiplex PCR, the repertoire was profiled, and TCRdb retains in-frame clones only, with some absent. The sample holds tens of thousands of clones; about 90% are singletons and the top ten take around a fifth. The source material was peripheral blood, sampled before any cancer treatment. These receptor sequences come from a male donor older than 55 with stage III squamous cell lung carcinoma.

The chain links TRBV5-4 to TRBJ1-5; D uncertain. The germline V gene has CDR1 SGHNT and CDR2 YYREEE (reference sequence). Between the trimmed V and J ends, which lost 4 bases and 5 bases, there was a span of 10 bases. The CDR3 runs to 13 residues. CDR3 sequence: CASSLDGDQPQHF. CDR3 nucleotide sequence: TGTGCCAGCAGCCTAGACGGAGATCAGCCCCAGCATTTT.

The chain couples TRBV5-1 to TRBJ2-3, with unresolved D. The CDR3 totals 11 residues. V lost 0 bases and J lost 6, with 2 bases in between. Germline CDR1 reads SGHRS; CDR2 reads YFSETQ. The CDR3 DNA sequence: TGCGCCAGCAGCTTGGCCGATACGCAGTATTTT. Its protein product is CASSLADTQYF.

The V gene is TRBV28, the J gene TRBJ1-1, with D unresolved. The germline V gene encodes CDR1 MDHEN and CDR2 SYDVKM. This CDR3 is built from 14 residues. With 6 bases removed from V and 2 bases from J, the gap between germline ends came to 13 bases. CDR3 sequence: CASRAPGKNTEAFF. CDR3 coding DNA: TGTGCCAGCAGGGCCCCCGGGAAAAACACTGAAGCTTTCTTT.

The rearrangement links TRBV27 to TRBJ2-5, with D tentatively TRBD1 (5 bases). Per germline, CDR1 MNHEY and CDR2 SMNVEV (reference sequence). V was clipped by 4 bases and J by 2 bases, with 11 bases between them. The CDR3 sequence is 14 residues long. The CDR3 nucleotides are TGTGCCAGCAGTTCCAGGGCGGTTCAAGAGACCCAGTACTTC. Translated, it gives CASSSRAVQETQYF.

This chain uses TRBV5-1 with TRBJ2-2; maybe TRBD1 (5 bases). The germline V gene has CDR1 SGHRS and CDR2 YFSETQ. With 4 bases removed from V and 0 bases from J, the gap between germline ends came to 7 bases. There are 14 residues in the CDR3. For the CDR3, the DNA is TGCGCCAGCAGCCTGACAGCGAACACCGGGGAGCTGTTTTTT. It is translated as CASSLTANTGELFF.

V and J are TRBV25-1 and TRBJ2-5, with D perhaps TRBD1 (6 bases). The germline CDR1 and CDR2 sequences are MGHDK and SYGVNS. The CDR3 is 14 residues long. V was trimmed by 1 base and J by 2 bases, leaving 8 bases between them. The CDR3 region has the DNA TGTGCCAGCAGTGAATGGGGACAACAAGAGACCCAGTACTTC. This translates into CASSEWGQQETQYF.

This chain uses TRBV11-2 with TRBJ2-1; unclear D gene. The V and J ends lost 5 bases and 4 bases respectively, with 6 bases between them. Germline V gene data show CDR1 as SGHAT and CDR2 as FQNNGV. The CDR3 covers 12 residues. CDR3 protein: CASSQRYNEQFF. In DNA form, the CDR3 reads TGTGCCAGCAGCCAGAGGTACAATGAGCAGTTCTTC.

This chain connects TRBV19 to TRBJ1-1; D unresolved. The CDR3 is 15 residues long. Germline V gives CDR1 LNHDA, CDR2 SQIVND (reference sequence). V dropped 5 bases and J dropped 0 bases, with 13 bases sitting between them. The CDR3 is CASSSSRLMNTEAFF. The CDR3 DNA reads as TGTGCCAGTAGTTCGTCCCGGCTAATGAACACTGAAGCTTTCTTT.

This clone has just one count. The DNA of the CDR3 is TGTGCCAGCAGCCCTGACGGACACAGAAATGAAAAACTGTTTTTT. Translated: CASSPDGHRNEKLFF. V usage is TRBV7-2 and J usage is TRBJ1-4, with a tentative D call TRBD1 (5 bases). The CDR3 length is 15 residues. Trimming took 5 bases from V and 5 from J, leaving 15 bases between them. CDR1 and CDR2 from the germline V gene are SGHTA and FQGNSA.

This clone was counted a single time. The CDR3 is CASRYPGTGGTEAFF. The CDR3 nucleotides read TGTGCCAGCCGTTACCCCGGGACAGGGGGCACTGAAGCTTTCTTT. The J gene is TRBJ1-1, the V gene TRBV28, with TRBD1 identical over 11 bases. CDR1 and CDR2 (germline): MDHEN, SYDVKM. V shed 8 bases, J shed 4 bases, and the junction held 9 bases outside the gene matches. The length of the CDR3 is 15 residues. Full variable domain (rest looked up from reference TRBV28 and TRBJ1-1): DVKVTQSSRYLVKRTGEKVFLECVQDMDHENMFWYRQDPGLGLRLIYFSYDVKMKEKGDIPEGYSVSREKKERFSLILESASTNQTSMYLCASRYPGTGGTEAFFGQGTRLTVV.

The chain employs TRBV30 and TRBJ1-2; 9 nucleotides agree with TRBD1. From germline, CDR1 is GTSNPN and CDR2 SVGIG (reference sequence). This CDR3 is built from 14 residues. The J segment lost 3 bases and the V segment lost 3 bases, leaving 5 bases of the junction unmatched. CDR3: CAWRRRDRDYGYTF. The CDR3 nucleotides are TGTGCCTGGAGACGAAGGGACAGGGACTATGGCTACACCTTC.

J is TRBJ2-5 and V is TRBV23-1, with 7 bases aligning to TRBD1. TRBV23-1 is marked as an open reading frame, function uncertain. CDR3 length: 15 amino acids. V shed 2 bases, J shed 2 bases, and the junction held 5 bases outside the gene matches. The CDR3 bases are TGCGCCAGCAGTCAAAACCGACAGGGACAAGAGACCCAGTACTTC. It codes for CASSQNRQGQETQYF.

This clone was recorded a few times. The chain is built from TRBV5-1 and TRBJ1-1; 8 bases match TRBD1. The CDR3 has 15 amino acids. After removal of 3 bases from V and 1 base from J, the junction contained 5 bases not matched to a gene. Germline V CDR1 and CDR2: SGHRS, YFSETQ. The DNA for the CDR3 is TGCGCCAGCAGCTCAGGGGGCGCGAAGAACACTGAAGCTTTCTTT. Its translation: CASSSGGAKNTEAFF.

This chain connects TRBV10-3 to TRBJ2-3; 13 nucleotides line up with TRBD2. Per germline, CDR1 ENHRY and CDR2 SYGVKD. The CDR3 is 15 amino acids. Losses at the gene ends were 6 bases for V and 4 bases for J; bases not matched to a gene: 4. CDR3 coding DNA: TGTGCCATCAGAGAAACTAGCGGGGGGGCAGATACGCAGTATTTT. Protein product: CAIRETSGGADTQYF.

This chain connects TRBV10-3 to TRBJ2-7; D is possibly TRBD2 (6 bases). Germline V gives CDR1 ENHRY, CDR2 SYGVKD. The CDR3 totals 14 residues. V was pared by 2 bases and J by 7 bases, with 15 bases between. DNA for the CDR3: TGTGCCATCAGTGAGAGCACCCGCGGGGTGGAGCAGTACTTC. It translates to CAISESTRGVEQYF.